Shown below are 4 T cell receptor beta chains from a single sample sequenced in a study of cytomegalovirus exposure and HLA in healthy donors. With 60 Vbeta and 13 Jbeta primers, the PCR was carried out. The assay was immunoSEQ multiplex PCR, and TCRdb's table has in-frame clones only and misses some. The sample lists tens of thousands of clones; about 73% were seen once. What was sequenced was PBMCs. All receptors derive from a woman aged 40 to 50 in good health and CMV-seropositive.

The chain combines TRBV27 with TRBJ1-5, with 8 bases lining up with TRBD1. V gave up 2 bases and J gave up 6 bases; unmatched junction bases: 6. The CDR3 contains 15 residues. From germline, CDR1 is MNHEY and CDR2 SMNVEV (reference sequence). CDR3 nucleotides: TGTGCCAGCAGTTTAGTACAGGGGGTGGGTCAGCCCCAGCATTTT. Protein product: CASSLVQGVGQPQHF.

This sequence joins TRBV29-1 and TRBJ1-2; 10 nucleotides match TRBD1. This CDR3 is built from 12 residues. The J segment lost 7 bases and the V segment lost 6 bases, leaving 5 bases of the junction unmatched. The germline V gene encodes CDR1 SQVTM and CDR2 ANQGSEA. The CDR3 reads CSVGGQGSGYTF. Written as DNA, the CDR3 is TGCAGCGTGGGGGGACAGGGGAGTGGCTACACCTTC.

This clone was counted a few times. The same CDR3 can be traced to other DNA sequences in this sample. The chain carries TRBV5-8 and TRBJ2-7, with TRBD2 identical over 8 bases. After removal of 2 bases from V and 4 bases from J, the junction contained 2 bases not matched to a gene. The CDR3 has 13 residues. In germline, CDR1 is SGHTS, CDR2 YDEGEE. Here the CDR3 reads CASSFTSGYEQYF. The CDR3 DNA sequence: TGTGCCAGCAGCTTCACTAGCGGTTACGAGCAGTACTTC.

The chain couples TRBV4-1 to TRBJ2-1; TRBD1 matches at 12 bases. Per the germline V gene, CDR1 is MGHRA and CDR2 is YSYEKL. The V gene end was trimmed by 2 bases and the J gene end by 5 bases; junction bases not matched to a gene: 19. The CDR3 is 21 residues long. Here the CDR3 DNA reads TGCGCCAGCAGCCAACAATCCGGGACAGGGGGCGTTGGGGGGAGCCACAATGAGCAGTTCTTC. It yields the protein CASSQQSGTGGVGGSHNEQFF.